This T cell receptor (beta chain) was identified in a study of shared clonotypes between healthy human individuals. Whole-study context: Every donor yielded three CD4 naive, three CD4 memory, two CD8 naive and one CD8 memory plate.

Positively selected for CCR7, the CD45RO-negative cells used as naive CD8 cells excluded terminally differentiated effector memory CD45RA+ cells. In germline, CDR1 is MNHNY, CDR2 SVGAGI (reference sequence). Trimming removed 6 bases at V and 6 bases at J, with 12 bases between. This CDR3 is built from 12 residues. Assay used: immunoSEQ multiplex PCR; TCRdb lists only in-frame clones, some missing. Of roughly 570,000 clones listed, roughly 98% are singletons. The specimen sequenced was naive CD8+ T cells sorted from blood. The chain has TRBV6-6 and TRBJ2-7; D gene ambiguous. This clonotype was sampled from a man aged 25-40 years in good health. The CDR3 nucleotides read TGTGCCAGCAGCTCAGGATCGGGCGAGCAGTACTTC. This sequence encodes CASSSGSGEQYF.